These 22 T cell receptor beta chains share one sample of origin, sequenced in a study of blood T cells in healthy people across ages. A second about 7 to 11 cycle PCR used barcoded and J-beta primers. TCRdb called the 5' RACE reads again in MiXCR, with one record for every CDR3 protein. The sample contains 500,000 to 700,000 distinct CDR3 sequences, about 30% of which appear only once. Material: blood. The source of these receptors is a woman aged 80 or older in good health.

The chain couples TRBV20-1 to TRBJ1-5, with D possibly TRBD1 on 6 matching bases. V was shortened by 7 bases and J by 1 base, with 8 bases between the two germline ends. Germline lookup yields CDR1 DFQATT and CDR2 SNEGSKA (reference sequence). This CDR3 contains 12 residues. The CDR3 coding sequence is TGCAGTGGGGGACAAAGCAATCAGCCCCAGCATTTT. This gives the protein CSGGQSNQPQHF.

CDR3 sequence: CASSPSPTGSQETQYF. DNA for the CDR3: TGCGCCAGCAGCCCGAGTCCGACAGGGAGTCAAGAGACCCAGTACTTC. The chain combines TRBV5-1 with TRBJ2-5; 7 bases agree with TRBD1. The CDR3 extends over 16 amino acids. Germline loops: CDR1 SGHRS, CDR2 YFSETQ. V lost 4 bases and J lost 2; bases outside the gene matches: 11. Complete variable domain (other parts from reference TRBV5-1 and TRBJ2-5): KAGVTQTPRYLIKTRGQQVTLSCSPISGHRSVSWYQQTPGQGLQFLFEYFSETQRNKGNFPGRFSGRQFSNSRSEMNVSTLELGDSALYLCASSPSPTGSQETQYFGPGTRLLVL.

This clonotype came up many times. The rearrangement links TRBV30 to TRBJ2-7; the D is unclear. V lost 5 bases to trimming and J lost 1 base, with 6 bases between them. CDR1 is GTSNPN, CDR2 SVGIG, per germline (reference sequence). The CDR3 covers 11 residues. The CDR3 DNA reads TGTGCCTGGCACAGATCCTACGAGCAGTACTTC. The encoded protein is CAWHRSYEQYF.

This clonotype showed up many times. The chain joins TRBV12-3 or TRBV12-4 to TRBJ2-7, with D hard to call. The CDR3 runs 11 residues. Trimming took off 6 bases at V and 7 bases at J, with 10 bases between the two ends. The CDR3: CASSPKIEQYF. CDR3 nucleotide sequence: TGTGCCAGCAGCCCCAAGATAGAGCAGTACTTC.

Ten or more counts support this clonotype. The chain employs TRBV20-1 and TRBJ2-3, with a tentative D call TRBD1 (6 bases). The CDR3 runs 13 residues. Trimming left V 5 bases short and J 4 bases short, with 13 bases between. Looked up from germline, CDR1 is DFQATT and CDR2 is SNEGSKA (reference sequence). DNA of the CDR3: TGCAGTGCTCCATGGACAGCCTCAGATACGCAGTATTTT. This sequence encodes CSAPWTASDTQYF.

The rearrangement links TRBV3-1 to TRBJ1-1, with unresolved D. The V gene's germline CDR1 is LGHDT and CDR2 YNNKEL (reference sequence). The CDR3 length is 14 residues. Trimming shortened V by 6 bases and J by 1 base, and 12 bases separated the two germline ends. CDR3 residues: CASSRILTNTEAFF. CDR3 coding DNA: TGTGCCAGCAGTCGGATTTTAACGAACACTGAAGCTTTCTTT.

This chain joins TRBV20-1 and TRBJ1-5, with 8 positions matching TRBD1. Trimming at V came to 5 bases and at J to 9 bases, leaving 6 bases not matched to a gene. Germline lookup yields CDR1 DFQATT and CDR2 SNEGSKA (reference sequence). The CDR3 totals 12 residues. CDR3: CSARTGQGPQHF. CDR3 coding DNA: TGCAGTGCTCGGACAGGGCAAGGGCCCCAGCATTTT.

The chain recombines TRBV4-1 with TRBJ2-3, with 9 bases lining up with TRBD1. CDR1 is MGHRA, CDR2 YSYEKL, per germline. Trimming cost V 4 bases and J 6 bases; bases outside gene matches: 8. There are 15 residues in the CDR3. The CDR3 reads CASSPGQGNADTQYF. The CDR3 DNA is TGCGCCAGCAGCCCGGGACAGGGCAATGCTGATACGCAGTATTTT.

V is TRBV7-9 and J is TRBJ2-3; 14 bases match TRBD2. The CDR3 runs 16 residues. Germline lookup yields CDR1 SEHNR and CDR2 FQNEAQ (reference sequence). V shed 7 bases, J shed 3 bases, and the junction held 6 bases outside the gene matches. CDR3 region: CASTPGTSGRTDTQYF. DNA for the CDR3: TGTGCCAGCACCCCGGGGACTAGCGGGAGAACAGATACGCAGTATTTT.

Note on this clonotype: Just one base apart from a much larger clone, this may be a read error. The rearrangement uses TRBV29-1 and TRBJ1-1; 9 bases align to TRBD1. This CDR3 contains 15 residues. The V segment lost 5 bases and the J segment 5 bases; nucleotides outside the gene matches: 12. Germline CDR1 SQVTM, CDR2 ANQGSEA. CDR3 DNA sequence: TGCAGCGTTAGGTACCAGACAGGGGGAACGACTGAAGCTTTCTTT. Translation: CSVRYQTGGTTEAFF.

The CDR3 here is CAIRQGADNEKLFF. CDR3 DNA sequence: TGTGCCATCAGACAGGGGGCCGATAATGAAAAACTGTTTTTT. The V and J genes are TRBV10-3 and TRBJ1-4; the match to TRBD1 covers 9 bases. This CDR3 comprises 14 residues. Germline V gives CDR1 ENHRY, CDR2 SYGVKD. V shed 6 bases, J shed 4 bases, and the junction held 3 bases outside the gene matches.

This clonotype came up many times. The chain recombines TRBV4-1 with TRBJ1-6, with D perhaps TRBD1 (5 bases). V shed 0 bases and J shed 0 bases, with 12 bases lying between them. The germline V gene encodes CDR1 MGHRA and CDR2 YSYEKL. The CDR3 is made up of 18 amino acids. For the CDR3, the DNA is TGCGCCAGCAGCCAAGATGGGGCAGGAAGCTCCTATAATTCACCCCTCCACTTT. Amino acid sequence: CASSQDGAGSSYNSPLHF.

This clonotype was seen more than once but under ten times. The V gene is TRBV3-1, the J gene TRBJ2-7; 11 bases match TRBD1. This CDR3 has 15 residues. In germline, CDR1 is LGHDT, CDR2 YNNKEL (reference sequence). Trimming cost V 5 bases and J 7 bases; bases outside gene matches: 10. CDR3 loop: CASSRDGQGAGEQYF. The CDR3 nucleotides read TGTGCCAGCAGCAGAGATGGACAGGGGGCGGGAGAGCAGTACTTC.

The V gene is TRBV12-3 or TRBV12-4, the J gene TRBJ1-5, with a possible D match to TRBD1 (6 bases). This CDR3 spans 17 amino acids. Trimming stripped 0 bases from V and 4 bases from J, with 16 bases between. Here the CDR3 reads CASSLARGGVGNQPQHF. CDR3 coding DNA: TGTGCCAGCAGTTTAGCGCGAGGGGGGGTCGGGAATCAGCCCCAGCATTTT.

This clonotype was counted between two and nine times. The V and J genes are TRBV27 and TRBJ1-2, with a weak D call TRBD1 (5 bases). Trimming removed 8 bases at V and 7 bases at J, with 20 bases between. Per the germline V gene, CDR1 is MNHEY and CDR2 is SMNVEV (reference sequence). This CDR3 has 14 amino acids. CDR3 in amino acids: CASSGGEGYRGYTF. The CDR3 region has the DNA TGTGCCAGCTCGGGGGGGGAGGGTTATCGTGGCTACACCTTC.

This clonotype was detected ten times or more. This rearrangement joins TRBV1 to TRBJ2-1; TRBD2 is taken as the D call from the table, unchecked against the DNA. TRBV1 is labeled a pseudogene. This CDR3 spans 18 amino acids. The CDR3 protein is CTSSQAAGGHRSYNEQFF. The CDR3 DNA reads TGCACCAGCAGCCAAGCAGCGGGGGGTCACAGATCCTACAATGAGCAGTTCTTC.

The chain joins TRBV7-2 to TRBJ1-4; TRBD1 agrees at 8 bases. The CDR3 runs 15 residues. With V trimmed by 5 bases and J by 8 bases, 10 bases remained unmatched. Germline-derived CDR1 and CDR2 are SGHTA and FQGNSA. The CDR3, as DNA: TGTGCCAGCAGCCCTGAGACAGGGGTGAGGGAAAAACTGTTTTTT. This codes for CASSPETGVREKLFF. Combining the CDR3 with reference TRBV7-2 and TRBJ1-4 gives the whole variable domain GAGVSQSPSNKVTEKGKDVELRCDPISGHTALYWYRQSLGQGLEFLIYFQGNSAPDKSGLPSDRFSAERTGGSVSTLTIQRTQQEDSAVYLCASSPETGVREKLFFGSGTQLSVL.

The chain recombines TRBV6-2 or TRBV6-3 with TRBJ2-1; weak D call: TRBD2 (5 bases). The length of the CDR3 is 13 residues. Trimming removed 5 bases from V and 6 bases from J, with 11 bases in between. Germline V gives CDR1 MNHEY, CDR2 SVGEGT. CDR3 amino acids: CASSEDWTNEQFF. DNA for the CDR3: TGTGCCAGCAGTGAGGACTGGACCAATGAGCAGTTCTTC.

This clonotype was observed many times. V usage is TRBV10-3 and J usage is TRBJ2-6; D is undetermined. The CDR3 covers 18 residues. Trimming removed 2 bases from V and 0 bases from J, with 14 bases in between. Germline V gives CDR1 ENHRY, CDR2 SYGVKD. CDR3 DNA: TGTGCCATCAGTGAGCATTCACCCGGTCGCTCTGGGGCCAACGTCCTGACTTTC. Translated: CAISEHSPGRSGANVLTF.

This clonotype occurred many times. This CDR3 reads CASSQDRREQFF. In DNA form, the CDR3 reads TGTGCCAGCAGCCAAGATCGACGTGAGCAGTTCTTC. The V call is TRBV4-2, the J call TRBJ2-1; D gene unclear. The CDR3 covers 12 residues. V was shortened by 0 bases and J by 9 bases, with 6 bases between the two germline ends. In germline, CDR1 is LGHNA, CDR2 YNFKEQ.

As to this clonotype: Just one base apart from a much larger clone, this may be a read error. J is TRBJ1-2 and V is TRBV7-2, with a tentative D call TRBD1 (5 bases). This CDR3 has 12 amino acids. From germline, CDR1 is SGHTA and CDR2 FQGNSA. CDR3 sequence: CACRDVSHGYTF. The CDR3 bases are TGTGCCTGCAGGGACGTCTCTCATGGCTACACCTTC.

This clonotype occurred many times. The chain joins TRBV30 to TRBJ1-2; D gene ambiguous. V was cut by 1 base and J by 8 bases, with 8 bases left in between. The CDR3 is 11 residues long. CDR1 is GTSNPN and CDR2 is SVGIG in the germline V gene (reference sequence). Here the CDR3 reads CAWSDRGGYTF. CDR3 coding DNA: TGTGCCTGGAGTGACCGAGGGGGCTACACCTTC.